This entry features one T cell receptor beta chain sequence. This clone was counted between two and nine times. Its target antigen remains unknown. Base qualities are not provided; no much larger clone lies one nucleotide away. CDR1 and CDR2, looked up from the germline V gene (reference sequence), are LNHDA and SQIVND. V lost 0 bases and J lost 0 bases; the stretch between them is 8 bases long. The CDR3, from cysteine to phenylalanine, totals 15 residues. Only CDR3 DNA is held: 45 bases, read in frame from base 1. The data were obtained in a study of beta chain features in type 1 diabetes (dated by TCRdb to 2016 to 2019). Study-wide context: Patients and healthy donors did not differ in mean age, gender distribution, total cell number or subset yield. A total of over 90,000,000 sorted cells were examined across all samples, and a strong correlation was observed between cell number per subset and RNA yield. In the study, recently diagnosed type 1 diabetes patients and matched healthy donors were compared on the TCRB repertoires of their sorted circulating CD4+ T cell subsets. Whereas all 30 or so donors provided naive and central memory subsets, regulatory and stem cell-like memory subsets were isolated from just 8 patients and roughly eight healthy donors.

Each donor gave one peripheral blood draw, averaging approximately 0.11 L, which was collected into heparinised tubes. A BD FACSAria II was used to sort naive, central memory, regulatory and stem cell-like memory CD4+ T cells with a panel that included CD45RO, CCR7, CD25, CD127, CD95 and CD27. A purity above 95% was achieved for all sorted populations. PBMCs were isolated immediately by Lymphoprep density gradient centrifugation and stained directly without culture. So that batch effects would be minimized, each experiment stained and sorted samples in pairs, pairing one healthy donor with one patient. The High Capacity cDNA Reverse Transcription Kit was used to reverse transcribe all of the isolated RNA, meaning that expressed TCRB transcripts were what got sequenced. Deep immunoSEQ sequencing was applied to naive, central memory and regulatory T cell samples, giving an average of roughly 3.5 million total reads per sample. Sorted cells were lysed in RLT buffer, and RNA was extracted using DNase-treated RNeasy Micro or Mini kits according to cell number. To prevent cross-contamination, each cell subset was processed individually, whereas patient and healthy donor samples were processed jointly. TCRB sequences were amplified from cDNA with the immunoSEQ multiplex PCR, producing 87-bp fragments spanning the CDR3 region. Amplicons were sequenced on the Illumina HiSeq platform. On the authors' methods: Synthetic template baselines were used to correct PCR bias computationally, reads within Hamming distance 2 were collapsed, and singletons that could not be merged were discarded. Reads were aligned against IMGT to assign V, D and J genes, CDR3 length and insertions or deletions at six rearrangement sites. Within each subset, clonotype counts were normalized to the number of sorted cells before true diversity and Gini coefficients were calculated with the tcR R package. The overlap coefficient, calculated on TCRB nucleotide sequences, was used to quantify repertoire sharing. Out-of-frame TCRB sequences from naive cells were analyzed as a proxy for the pre-selection repertoire. In TCRdb, the immuneACCESS table is reduced to in-frame sequences with V and J assigned. These tables do not hold every clone; where another copy was compared, an unresolved V gene accounts for under half, and the others remain unexplained. That table gives V, J and clone size, and the DNA gave D and trimming. This sample comprises about 280,000 clones, 15% of them detected only once. The ten largest make up less than 0.02% of the sample.

General findings and caveats noted by the study authors: In all four CD4+ subsets, TCRB CDR3 length was moderately but significantly shorter in type 1 diabetes patients. Fewer insertions and more nucleotide deletions at VDJ recombination sites were observed in patients with type 1 diabetes, implying thymic rearrangement abnormalities. Naive, central memory and regulatory TCRB repertoires appeared to be more similar among patients than among healthy donors. HLA sub-analyses involved small numbers of individuals, so any influence of HLA type on TCRB rearrangement remained unresolved. Shorter templates might be favored by PCR, yet because patient and control samples were amplified and corrected together, any such skew would affect both groups equally. Because cDNA was sequenced instead of genomic DNA, highly expressing activated cells could be over-represented, though the groups showed no difference in activation or CD3 levels.

This clonotype originated in a man between 18 and 35 years old with type 1 diabetes. The V and J segments used are TRBV19 and TRBJ1-1, with the D gene call left open. Sequenced sample: naive CD4+ T cells from blood. Explained via the paper, the cell subset or site label denotes: true naive CD4+ T cells. Here is the DNA: TGTGCCAGTAGTATAGAAGCATACTTGAACACTGAAGCTTTCTTT. It codes for CASSIEAYLNTEAFF.